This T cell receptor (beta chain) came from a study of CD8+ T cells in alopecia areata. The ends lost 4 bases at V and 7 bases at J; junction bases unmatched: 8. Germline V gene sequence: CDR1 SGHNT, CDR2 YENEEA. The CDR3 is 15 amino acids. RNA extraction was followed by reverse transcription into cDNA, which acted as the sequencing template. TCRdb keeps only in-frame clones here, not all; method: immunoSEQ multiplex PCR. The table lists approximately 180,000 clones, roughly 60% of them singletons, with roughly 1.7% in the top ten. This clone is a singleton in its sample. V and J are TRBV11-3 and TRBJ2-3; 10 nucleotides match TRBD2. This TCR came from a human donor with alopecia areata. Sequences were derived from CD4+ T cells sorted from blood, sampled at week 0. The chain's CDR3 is CASSSLGLAKHTQYF. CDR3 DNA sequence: TGTGCCAGCAGCTCCCTGGGACTAGCGAAACATACGCAGTATTTT. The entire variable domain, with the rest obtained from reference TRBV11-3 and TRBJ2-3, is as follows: EAGVVQSPRYKIIEKKQPVAFWCNPISGHNTLYWYLQNLGQGPELLIRYENEEAVDDSQLPKDRFSAERLKGVDSTLKIQPAELGDSAVYLCASSSLGLAKHTQYFGPGTRLTVL.